One and the same sample provided the 21 T cell receptor beta chains below, sequenced in a study of T cell responses to AZD1222 COVID-19 vaccine. Using immunoSEQ multiplex PCR, the repertoire was profiled, and TCRdb retains in-frame clones only, with some absent. Of 150,000 or so clones in the sample, 93% were seen once. The sequenced sample was peripheral blood, obtained on day 0 of AZD1222 vaccination. Receptors were obtained from an adult in good health.

The chain recombines TRBV20-1 with TRBJ2-7; a weak D match, TRBD1 (5 bases). Germline-derived CDR1 and CDR2 are DFQATT and SNEGSKA (reference sequence). This CDR3 has 12 residues. V gave up 3 bases and J gave up 4 bases, with 10 bases separating them. As DNA, the CDR3 is TGCAGTGCTAGTGACAGTGGTTACGAGCAGTACTTC. It translates to CSASDSGYEQYF.

The chain employs TRBV7-9 and TRBJ2-1; D call uncertain. The CDR3 covers 14 residues. CDR1 and CDR2 (germline): SEHNR, FQNEAQ (reference sequence). V lost 2 bases, J lost 0 bases, and 5 bases lay in between. The CDR3: CASSLSSSYNEQFF. CDR3 DNA sequence: TGTGCCAGCAGCTTAAGCAGCTCCTACAATGAGCAGTTCTTC.

CDR3 protein: CASSLVGAVVGNTIYF. CDR3 in DNA: TGCGCCAGCAGCTTGGTAGGGGCCGTAGTAGGAAACACCATATATTTT. The chain couples TRBV5-1 to TRBJ1-3; maybe TRBD1 (5 bases). The V end was cut by 0 bases, the J end by 4 bases, with 14 bases between. The CDR3 has 16 residues. In germline, CDR1 is SGHRS, CDR2 YFSETQ.

The V and J genes are TRBV30 and TRBJ1-4, with 7 bases that match TRBD1. The CDR3 extends over 13 amino acids. The V and J ends lost 3 bases and 6 bases, in that order; junction bases with no gene match: 4. The germline V gene has CDR1 GTSNPN and CDR2 SVGIG (reference sequence). CDR3 amino acids: CAWSRGGHEKLFF. CDR3 nucleotide sequence: TGTGCCTGGAGCAGGGGGGGTCATGAAAAACTGTTTTTT.

The chain carries TRBV5-1 and TRBJ2-2; maybe TRBD1 (6 bases). V was trimmed by 2 bases and J by 7 bases, leaving 15 bases between them. Germline lookup yields CDR1 SGHRS and CDR2 YFSETQ. The CDR3 consists of 15 residues. CDR3 DNA sequence: TGCGCCAGCAGCTTAAGGCAGGGGCACGACGGGGAGCTGTTTTTT. This gives the protein CASSLRQGHDGELFF.

This chain connects TRBV5-1 to TRBJ2-1; D is undetermined. Germline CDR1 reads SGHRS; CDR2 reads YFSETQ. This CDR3 spans 14 amino acids. Trimming left V 0 bases short and J 6 bases short, with 10 bases between. The CDR3 loop reads CASSLGSGSNEQFF. As DNA, the CDR3 is TGCGCCAGCAGCTTGGGTTCCGGTTCCAATGAGCAGTTCTTC. Full variable domain (missing parts from reference TRBV5-1 and TRBJ2-1): KAGVTQTPRYLIKTRGQQVTLSCSPISGHRSVSWYQQTPGQGLQFLFEYFSETQRNKGNFPGRFSGRQFSNSRSEMNVSTLELGDSALYLCASSLGSGSNEQFFGPGTRLTVL.

This sequence joins TRBV4-1 and TRBJ2-7; D remains ambiguous. Per the germline V gene, CDR1 is MGHRA and CDR2 is YSYEKL. The CDR3 runs 13 residues. V was cut by 0 bases and J by 4 bases, with 7 bases left in between. In DNA, the CDR3 is TGCGCCAGCAGCCAAGATAGGGTTTACGAGCAGTACTTC. Its translation is CASSQDRVYEQYF.

As for this clone: The identical CDR3 is also encoded by other nucleotide sequences in the sample. The V and J genes are TRBV28 and TRBJ1-4; perhaps TRBD1 as D (5 bases). The CDR3 length is 13 residues. Germline values: CDR1 MDHEN, CDR2 SYDVKM. The germline V and J ends were trimmed by 5 bases and 8 bases, with 12 bases remaining between them. The CDR3 loop reads CASSPGGGEKLFF. The CDR3 nucleotides are TGTGCCAGCAGTCCTGGTGGGGGAGAAAAACTGTTTTTT.

The J gene is TRBJ1-5, the V gene TRBV3-1 (or the pseudogene TRBV3-2); D gene unclear. Trimming cost V 0 bases and J 1 base, with 7 bases left between them. Germline lookup yields CDR1 LGHDT and CDR2 YNNKEL (reference sequence). The CDR3 is 15 amino acids. The CDR3 DNA reads TGTGCCAGCAGCCAAGATTTCGGAAGCAATCAGCCCCAGCATTTT. Translation gives CASSQDFGSNQPQHF.

The V call is TRBV5-1, the J call TRBJ2-3; possibly TRBD1 or TRBD2 for D (5 bases each). V was clipped by 0 bases and J by 2 bases, with 10 bases between them. Germline values: CDR1 SGHRS, CDR2 YFSETQ. This CDR3 spans 15 amino acids. CDR3 in DNA: TGCGCCAGCAGCTTGGCGCAGGGAGCCACAGATACGCAGTATTTT. Amino acid sequence: CASSLAQGATDTQYF. Variable domain in full (rest from reference TRBV5-1 and TRBJ2-3): KAGVTQTPRYLIKTRGQQVTLSCSPISGHRSVSWYQQTPGQGLQFLFEYFSETQRNKGNFPGRFSGRQFSNSRSEMNVSTLELGDSALYLCASSLAQGATDTQYFGPGTRLTVL.

In this sample, this clone turned up once. This sequence joins TRBV30 and TRBJ1-1; D remains ambiguous. V was trimmed by 2 bases and J by 2 bases, leaving 12 bases between them. Germline V gene lookup returns CDR1 GTSNPN and CDR2 SVGIG (reference sequence). This CDR3 is 14 amino acids long. The CDR3 sequence is CAWSSSPSNTEAFF. The DNA of the CDR3 is TGTGCCTGGAGTTCGAGTCCCAGTAACACTGAAGCTTTCTTT.

The chain couples TRBV25-1 to TRBJ1-5; maybe TRBD1 (6 bases). Germline V gives CDR1 MGHDK, CDR2 SYGVNS. This CDR3 is built from 15 residues. The germline V and J ends were trimmed by 3 bases and 5 bases, with 14 bases remaining between them. CDR3: CASSDLAGEDQPQHF. The DNA for the CDR3 is TGTGCCAGCAGTGACCTGGCAGGGGAGGATCAGCCCCAGCATTTT. The whole variable domain, filled in from reference TRBV25-1 and TRBJ1-5, reads EADIYQTPRYLVIGTGKKITLECSQTMGHDKMYWYQQDPGMELHLIHYSYGVNSTEKGDLSSESTVSRIRTEHFPLTLESARPSHTSQYLCASSDLAGEDQPQHFGDGTRLSIL.

V and J are TRBV11-2 and TRBJ2-7; D possibly corresponds to TRBD2 (6 bases). This CDR3 is built from 15 residues. V lost 0 bases, J lost 0 bases, and 9 bases lay in between. The germline V gene encodes CDR1 SGHAT and CDR2 FQNNGV. The chain's CDR3 is CASSLDPAGSYEQYF. CDR3 coding DNA: TGTGCCAGCAGCTTAGACCCAGCGGGCTCCTACGAGCAGTACTTC. Complete variable domain (other parts from reference TRBV11-2 and TRBJ2-7): EAGVAQSPRYKIIEKRQSVAFWCNPISGHATLYWYQQILGQGPKLLIQFQNNGVVDDSQLPKDRFSAERLKGVDSTLKIQPAKLEDSAVYLCASSLDPAGSYEQYFGPGTRLTVT.

The V call is TRBV28, the J call TRBJ2-1; unclear D gene. This CDR3 is 13 amino acids long. Germline V CDR1 and CDR2: MDHEN, SYDVKM. Trimming left V 6 bases short and J 7 bases short, with 13 bases between. CDR3 amino acids: CASSLSLTNEQFF. DNA for the CDR3: TGTGCCAGCAGCCTCTCCCTGACTAATGAGCAGTTCTTC. Full variable domain (remainder filled in from reference TRBV28 and TRBJ2-1): DVKVTQSSRYLVKRTGEKVFLECVQDMDHENMFWYRQDPGLGLRLIYFSYDVKMKEKGDIPEGYSVSREKKERFSLILESASTNQTSMYLCASSLSLTNEQFFGPGTRLTVL.

CDR3 residues: CASSLDGGRRDTEAFF. CDR3 sequence (DNA): TGTGCCAGCAGCTTAGACGGGGGGCGGCGGGACACTGAAGCTTTCTTT. This chain links TRBV7-9 with TRBJ1-1; weak D call: TRBD1 (6 bases). The CDR3 loop spans 16 amino acids. CDR1 is SEHNR, CDR2 FQNEAQ, per germline (reference sequence). Between the trimmed V and J ends, which lost 1 base and 3 bases, there was a span of 15 bases.

The CDR3 coding sequence is TGCGCCAGCAGCTTGGAAGTGGGGCAAGAGACCCAGTACTTC. Its translation: CASSLEVGQETQYF. This chain links TRBV5-1 with TRBJ2-5, with unresolved D. Germline V gives CDR1 SGHRS, CDR2 YFSETQ. Trimming cost V 0 bases and J 2 bases, with 8 bases left between them. CDR3 length: 14 residues.

CDR3 sequence (DNA): TGTGCCAGCAGTGCCATAGGACCAAGGGCGAAAACTGAAGCTTTCTTT. Its translation is CASSAIGPRAKTEAFF. The chain joins TRBV2 to TRBJ1-1; D remains unclear. Germline CDR1 reads SNHLY; CDR2 reads FYNNEI. With 4 bases removed from V and 5 bases from J, the gap between germline ends came to 20 bases. The CDR3 covers 16 residues.

The chain combines TRBV6-5 with TRBJ1-1; 7 bases match TRBD1. The CDR3 length is 14 residues. Germline CDR1 MNHEY, CDR2 SVGAGI. With 6 bases clipped from V and 0 bases from J, the junction kept 4 bases outside the gene matches. The CDR3 protein is CASSRQGMNTEAFF. Here the CDR3 DNA reads TGTGCCAGCAGCCGACAGGGTATGAACACTGAAGCTTTCTTT.

The rearrangement links TRBV27 to TRBJ2-2; no definite D call. CDR1 and CDR2 (germline): MNHEY, SMNVEV (reference sequence). Trimming removed 6 bases from V and 3 bases from J, with 14 bases in between. The CDR3 loop spans 15 amino acids. The CDR3 DNA reads TGTGCCAGCAGGCTCCAACGCGTCGACACCGGGGAGCTGTTTTTT. Its protein product is CASRLQRVDTGELFF.

The chain joins TRBV24-1 to TRBJ2-5; D is ambiguous. Germline V gene lookup returns CDR1 KGHDR and CDR2 SFDVKD. V lost 4 bases, J lost 3 bases, and 8 bases lay in between. The CDR3 loop spans 13 amino acids. CDR3: CATSDLDEETQYF. The CDR3 bases are TGTGCCACCAGTGACTTGGACGAAGAGACCCAGTACTTC.

V and J are TRBV19 and TRBJ1-1; maybe TRBD1 (5 bases). The CDR3 length is 17 residues. Germline CDR1 and CDR2: LNHDA and SQIVND (reference sequence). V was shortened by 2 bases and J by 4 bases, with 20 bases between the two germline ends. As DNA, the CDR3 is TGTGCCAGTAGTATACATGGAGGGGATGGGTTGATCACTGAAGCTTTCTTT. This encodes CASSIHGGDGLITEAFF.